The 5 T cell receptor beta chains presented below share a single source sample, sequenced in a study of OX40 agonist ivuxolimab in advanced cancers. Using immunoSEQ multiplex PCR, the repertoire was profiled, and TCRdb retains in-frame clones only, with some absent. The data show about 33,000 clones, approximately 84% seen once. This specimen was CD4+ or CD8+ T cells sorted from blood, taken in a trial of the OX40 agonist ivuxolimab. The receptors were gathered from an adult with an advanced solid tumor such as melanoma, head and neck, liver or kidney cancer.

Here the CDR3 reads CASSAGSGPDTQYF. The CDR3 nucleotides are TGTGCCAGCAGCGCTGGGAGTGGGCCAGATACGCAGTATTTT. The J gene is TRBJ2-3, the V gene TRBV9, with D perhaps matching TRBD2 (5 bases). CDR3 length equals 14 residues. V was clipped by 3 bases and J by 4 bases, with 12 bases between them. The germline V gene encodes CDR1 SGDLS and CDR2 YYNGEE.

Worth noting for this clone: Germline is not matched at one junction end, which may reflect a read error. The chain uses TRBV7-7 and TRBJ2-1; tentatively, D is TRBD2 (5 bases). CDR3 length equals 14 residues. The germline V gene has CDR1 SSHAT and CDR2 FNYEAQ (reference sequence). The CDR3 DNA sequence: TGTGCTAGCAGCTTCGGACCGGGGTACAATGAGCAGTTCTTC. Translating it yields CASSFGPGYNEQFF.

V and J are TRBV7-2 and TRBJ2-3; the match to TRBD2 covers 7 bases. Germline CDR1 SGHTA, CDR2 FQGNSA. V trimming: 2 bases; J trimming: 3 bases; junction bases outside the gene matches: 8. The CDR3 has 16 amino acids. The CDR3 here is CASSLHWGGWTDTQYF. The CDR3 DNA sequence: TGTGCCAGCAGCTTACATTGGGGGGGATGGACAGATACGCAGTATTTT.

The chain is built from TRBV11-2 and TRBJ2-1; 7 nucleotides align to TRBD2. V was pared by 2 bases and J by 0 bases, with 13 bases of the junction left unmatched. Germline V gene lookup returns CDR1 SGHAT and CDR2 FQNNGV. The CDR3 spans 19 residues. Here the CDR3 reads CASSLSGVGGTSSYNEQFF. The CDR3 nucleotides are TGTGCCAGCAGCTTAAGCGGGGTGGGAGGAACAAGCTCCTACAATGAGCAGTTCTTC. Using reference TRBV11-2 and TRBJ2-1 for the parts outside the CDR3, the full variable domain is EAGVAQSPRYKIIEKRQSVAFWCNPISGHATLYWYQQILGQGPKLLIQFQNNGVVDDSQLPKDRFSAERLKGVDSTLKIQPAKLEDSAVYLCASSLSGVGGTSSYNEQFFGPGTRLTVL.

The chain carries TRBV27 and TRBJ2-1; D is unresolved. This CDR3 region has 12 residues. V dropped 5 bases and J dropped 7 bases, with 9 bases sitting between them. Per germline, CDR1 MNHEY and CDR2 SMNVEV (reference sequence). CDR3 DNA sequence: TGTGCCAGCAGTCAAACTCGGAATGAGCAGTTCTTC. Translation: CASSQTRNEQFF.